The 5 T cell receptor beta chains below come from one sample, sequenced in a study of response to subunit inactivated influenza vaccine. In TCRdb, the RT-PCR reads were re-called with MiXCR into one record per CDR3 protein. Seen here are about 500,000 distinct CDR3 sequences, 6.5% to 8% observed once, and the top ten hold less than 15%. The starting material was PBMCs from blood, obtained approximately 25 months after vaccination. The source is a man aged 45 to 75 who received an inactivated influenza vaccine.

In this sample, this clonotype turned up many times. The V call is TRBV4-2, the J call TRBJ1-3; TRBD1 is a possible D gene (6 bases). The CDR3 spans 16 residues. CDR1 is LGHNA and CDR2 is YNFKEQ in the germline V gene. Trimming shortened V by 4 bases and J by 9 bases, and 22 bases separated the two germline ends. The chain's CDR3 is CASSPSGGAASGTIYF. The CDR3 nucleotides read TGTGCCAGCAGCCCGTCTGGGGGCGCCGCGTCCGGCACCATATATTTT.

The chain recombines TRBV5-1 with TRBJ2-2, with 9 bases identical to TRBD1. In germline, CDR1 is SGHRS, CDR2 YFSETQ. With V trimmed by 2 bases and J by 7 bases, 6 bases remained unmatched. The CDR3 length is 15 residues. The CDR3 region is CASSFNRGLVGELFF. DNA for the CDR3: TGCGCCAGCAGCTTTAACAGGGGGCTCGTCGGGGAGCTGTTTTTT.

This clonotype was detected a few times. The rearrangement uses TRBV5-6 and TRBJ1-1, with 7 bases fitting TRBD1. Per the germline V gene, CDR1 is SGHDT and CDR2 is YYEEEE. With V trimmed by 4 bases and J by 8 bases, 5 bases remained unmatched. The CDR3 sequence is 12 residues long. The CDR3 sequence is CASSRQGPEAFF. The DNA for the CDR3 is TGTGCCAGCAGCCGACAGGGACCCGAAGCTTTCTTT. Full variable domain (outside the CDR3, taken from reference TRBV5-6 and TRBJ1-1): DAGVTQSPTHLIKTRGQQVTLRCSPKSGHDTVSWYQQALGQGPQFIFQYYEEEERQRGNFPDRFSGHQFPNYSSELNVNALLLGDSALYLCASSRQGPEAFFGQGTRLTVV.

Only a few counts were recorded for this clonotype. The V call is TRBV5-8, the J call TRBJ2-1, with 10 nucleotides matching TRBD2. Germline V gene sequence: CDR1 SGHTS, CDR2 YDEGEE. Trimming cost V 2 bases and J 10 bases; bases outside gene matches: 3. This CDR3 is built from 13 residues. DNA for the CDR3: TGTGCCAGCAGCTTCCTAGCGGGAGACGAGCAGTTCTTC. The encoded protein is CASSFLAGDEQFF.

This clonotype has ten or more counts. This chain connects TRBV2 to TRBJ2-6, with D uncertain. CDR3 length: 12 residues. The V end lost 7 bases, the J end lost 2 bases, and 3 bases lay between the germline ends. Germline V gene lookup returns CDR1 SNHLY and CDR2 FYNNEI. The CDR3 coding sequence is TGTGCCAGCAACACTGGGGCCAACGTCCTGACTTTC. Its protein is CASNTGANVLTF.